The TCR beta chain described here comes from a study of radiotherapy plus CTLA-4 blockade in lung cancer. Study-wide findings and caveats: Expansion of tumor-derived TCR clones was observed in blood after radiotherapy plus ipilimumab. Response was reportedly best predicted by early blood T cell clone dynamics, with interferon-beta.

This CDR3 is built from 15 residues. Germline V lookup: CDR1 LNHDA, CDR2 SQIVND (reference sequence). J lost 4 bases, V lost 8 bases, and 5 bases had no gene match. The table came from immunoSEQ multiplex PCR; TCRdb's copy has only in-frame clones and leaves some out. The sample includes tens of thousands of clones, just under 75% of them seen just once. Focal radiation plus CTLA-4 blockade with ipilimumab was administered to patients who had chemo-refractory metastatic non-small-cell lung cancer. This clone was seen at least ten times. Its antigen remains unidentified. This chain links TRBV19 with TRBJ2-2; 12 nucleotides agree with TRBD2. The specimen comprised peripheral blood, sampled from a patient treated with radiotherapy plus ipilimumab. The TCR was taken from a human donor with non-small cell lung cancer who had stable disease on radiotherapy plus ipilimumab. The CDR3 coding sequence is TGTGCCAGTCAGACTAGCGGGGGAACCACCGGGGAGCTGTTTTTT. This sequence encodes CASQTSGGTTGELFF.